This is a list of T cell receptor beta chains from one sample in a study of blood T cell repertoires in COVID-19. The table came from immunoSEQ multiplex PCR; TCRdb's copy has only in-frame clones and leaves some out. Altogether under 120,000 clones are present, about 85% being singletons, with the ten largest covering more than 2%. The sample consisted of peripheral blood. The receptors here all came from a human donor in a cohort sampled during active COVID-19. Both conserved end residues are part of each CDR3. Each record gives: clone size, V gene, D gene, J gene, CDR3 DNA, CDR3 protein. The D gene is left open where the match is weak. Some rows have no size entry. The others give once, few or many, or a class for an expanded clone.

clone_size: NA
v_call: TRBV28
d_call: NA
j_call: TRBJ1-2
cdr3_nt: TGTGCCAGCAGTTTAGCGAGCCGTTATAGCTACACCTTC
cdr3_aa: CASSLASRYSYTF

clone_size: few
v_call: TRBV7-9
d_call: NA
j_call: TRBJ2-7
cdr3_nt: TGTGCCAGCAGCTTCAATCACCGGGACTTCTCCTACGAGCAGTACTTC
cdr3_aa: CASSFNHRDFSYEQYF

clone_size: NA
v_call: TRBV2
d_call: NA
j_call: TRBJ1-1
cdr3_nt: TGTGCCAGCAGTGAAGGGACTATGAACACTGAAGCTTTCTTT
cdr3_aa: CASSEGTMNTEAFF

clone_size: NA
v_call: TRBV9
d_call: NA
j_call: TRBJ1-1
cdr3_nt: TGTGCCAGCAGCTCAGGAGGGGCAAAGCTCACTGAAGCTTTCTTT
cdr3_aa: CASSSGGAKLTEAFF

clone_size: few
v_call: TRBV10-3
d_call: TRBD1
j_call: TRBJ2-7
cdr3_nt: TGTGCCATCACCCAGCAGGGGGCAGGGGAGCAGTACTTC
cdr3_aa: CAITQQGAGEQYF

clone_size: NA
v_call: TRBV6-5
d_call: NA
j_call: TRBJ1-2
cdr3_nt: TGTGCCAGCAGACCACCCGGGACAAATGGCTACACCTTC
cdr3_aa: CASRPPGTNGYTF

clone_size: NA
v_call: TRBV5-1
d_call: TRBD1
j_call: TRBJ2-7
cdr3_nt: TGCGCCAGCAGCCAGGGACAGGTAGGGGACGAGCAGTACTTC
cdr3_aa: CASSQGQVGDEQYF

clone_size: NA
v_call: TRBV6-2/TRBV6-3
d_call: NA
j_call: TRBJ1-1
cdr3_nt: TGTGCCAGCAGTTACGGGACGGGGAGGGACACTGAAGCTTTCTTT
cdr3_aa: CASSYGTGRDTEAFF

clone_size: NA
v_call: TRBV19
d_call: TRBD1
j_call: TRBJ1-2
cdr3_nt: TGTGCCAGTAGCCCAGGGGGCTCGTACTATGGCTACACCTTC
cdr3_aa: CASSPGGSYYGYTF

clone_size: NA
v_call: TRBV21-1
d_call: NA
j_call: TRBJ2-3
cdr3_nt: TGTGCCAGCAGCAAAGTAGCTCGACAAGGGACAGGGGGCATGGATACGCAGTATTTT
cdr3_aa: CASSKVARQGTGGMDTQYF

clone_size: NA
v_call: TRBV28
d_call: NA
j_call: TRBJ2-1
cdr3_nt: TGTGCCAGCAGTTTCTTGGCCAATGAGCAGTTCTTC
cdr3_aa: CASSFLANEQFF

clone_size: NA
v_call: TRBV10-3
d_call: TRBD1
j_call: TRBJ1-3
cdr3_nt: TGTGCCATCAGTCCTTGGACAGGGTCTGGAAACACCATATATTTT
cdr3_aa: CAISPWTGSGNTIYF

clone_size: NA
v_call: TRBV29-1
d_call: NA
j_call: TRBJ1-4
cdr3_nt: TGCAGCGTTGAAGAGAGCGGGAATGAAAAACTGTTTTTT
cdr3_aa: CSVEESGNEKLFF

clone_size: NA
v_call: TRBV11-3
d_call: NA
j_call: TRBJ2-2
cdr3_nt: TGTGCCAGCAGCTTGGAGGGTTCCGGGGAGCTGTTTTTT
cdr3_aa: CASSLEGSGELFF

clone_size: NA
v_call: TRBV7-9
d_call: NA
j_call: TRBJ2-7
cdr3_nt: TGTGCCAGCAGTGCCCCCGGGAACTACGAGCAGTACTTC
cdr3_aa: CASSAPGNYEQYF

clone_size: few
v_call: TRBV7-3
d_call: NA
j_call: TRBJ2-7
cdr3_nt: TGTGCCAGCAGCTCAATCACTGGGGGGAGGCAGTACTTC
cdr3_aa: CASSSITGGRQYF

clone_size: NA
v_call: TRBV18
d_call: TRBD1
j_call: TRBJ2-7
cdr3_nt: TGTGCCAGCTCACCAACTACTCCGGGACAGGGACGCGAGCAGTACTTC
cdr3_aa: CASSPTTPGQGREQYF

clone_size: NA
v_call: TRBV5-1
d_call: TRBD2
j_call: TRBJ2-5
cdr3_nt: TGCGCCAGCAGCGGTGACTATGCGGGGGGCACAGAGACCCAGTACTTC
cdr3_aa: CASSGDYAGGTETQYF

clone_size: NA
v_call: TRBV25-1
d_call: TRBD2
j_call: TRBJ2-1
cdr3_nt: TGTGCCAGCAGTGCAACTAGCGGGACCTCCTACAATGAGCAGTTCTTC
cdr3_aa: CASSATSGTSYNEQFF

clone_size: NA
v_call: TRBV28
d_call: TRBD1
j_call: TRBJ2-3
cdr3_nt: TGTGCCAGCAGTTTAGCTGGGGACAGCTTCTGTCTTTTT
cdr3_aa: CASSLAGDSFCLF

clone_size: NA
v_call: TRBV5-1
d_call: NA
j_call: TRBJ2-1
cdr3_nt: TGCGCCAGCAGCTTGGCCCCCAACAATGAGCAGTTCTTC
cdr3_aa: CASSLAPNNEQFF